These 10 T cell receptor beta chains originate from one sample sequenced in a study of tumor-infiltrating lymphocytes in primary liver carcinoma. Synthesis of TCR beta cDNA was carried out from 500 ng total RNA with a constant-region primer. Modified slightly, ARM-PCR produced TCR beta libraries over three nested multiplex PCR rounds. PCR rounds one and two used TRBV1-TRBV30 forward primers with a C-beta reverse primer for approximately 11 cycles each. TCRdb independently ran MiXCR on the multiplex PCR reads; one entry per CDR3 protein. This sample has 40,000 to 60,000 distinct CDR3 sequences, with 55% to 75% found just once. Co-extraction of RNA and DNA was performed on roughly 17-32 mg of unsorted bulk tissue. The sample consisted of liver tumor tissue from sampling region 5. Subset denoted: tumor region T5, tumor centre. The receptors were sampled from a man aged 35-49 years with primary liver carcinoma and hepatitis B virus infection.

Points on this clonotype: The junction departs from the called germline gene at one end, perhaps through a read error. The chain links TRBV5-4 to TRBJ2-4; 12 bases are a match to TRBD2. Germline values: CDR1 SGHNT, CDR2 YYREEE (reference sequence). The CDR3 is 16 amino acids. Here the CDR3 reads CVSRPGLAGAKNIQYF. DNA of the CDR3: TGTGTCAGCAGGCCGGGACTAGCGGGAGCCAAAAACATTCAGTACTTC.

Remarks on this clonotype: Mismatch with germline at one junction end may stem from a read error. The V and J genes are TRBV4-1 and TRBJ2-5; D is ambiguous. This CDR3 spans 14 amino acids. CDR1 and CDR2 from the germline V gene are MGHRA and YSYEKL. The CDR3 sequence: CAGSQGPSAGAQYF. The CDR3 nucleotides read TGCGCCGGCAGCCAAGGCCCTTCAGCTGGGGCCCAGTACTTC.

The V call is TRBV5-1, the J call TRBJ2-6, with D uncertain. The CDR3 sequence is 16 residues long. The germline CDR1 and CDR2 sequences are SGHRS and YFSETQ. Between the trimmed V and J ends, which lost 4 bases and 1 base, there was a span of 12 bases. The CDR3 nucleotides read TGCGCCAGCAGCGTCGGGCTTACTTCTGGGGCCAACGTCCTGACTTTC. Its protein is CASSVGLTSGANVLTF.

The chain is built from TRBV12-3 or TRBV12-4 and TRBJ1-1; TRBD1 agrees at 7 bases. This CDR3 has 13 residues. After removal of 5 bases from V and 10 bases from J, the junction contained 10 bases not matched to a gene. This CDR3 is CASSVTGLSGAFF. The CDR3 region has the DNA TGTGCCAGCAGTGTGACAGGGTTGAGTGGAGCTTTCTTT.

Points on this clonotype: Since the CDR3 does not end with the conserved phenylalanine or tryptophan, this likely comes from a read error. This chain uses TRBV28 with TRBJ1-1, with D perhaps matching TRBD1 (5 bases). The CDR3 consists of 14 residues. Germline CDR1 and CDR2: MDHEN and SYDVKM. The CDR3 region is CASHSRGLNTGAFI. In nucleotides, the CDR3 is TGTGCCAGCCACAGCCGGGGGTTGAACACTGGAGCTTTCATT.

This chain connects TRBV24-1 to TRBJ2-7; TRBD2 matches 7 bases. V lost 4 bases, J lost 3 bases, and 8 bases stayed unmatched. The CDR3 is made up of 15 amino acids. The germline gives CDR1 KGHDR, CDR2 SFDVKD. The CDR3 DNA follows: TGTGCCACCAGTGACGCTTCTAGCGGACGCTACGAGCAGTACTTC. Residues: CATSDASSGRYEQYF.

A remark on this clonotype: The conserved final phenylalanine or tryptophan is absent from the CDR3, which likely points to a read error. The DNA is omitted, as the CDR3 cannot be located on it reliably, and the CDR3 follows TCRdb's listing. The rearrangement links TRBV29-1 to TRBJ2-1; the table assigns TRBD1, which was not confirmed against the DNA. Germline V CDR1 and CDR2: SQVTM, ANQGSEA. The CDR3 contains 14 residues when both ends are counted. The CDR3 is CSGMPGQGVDEQFL.

This clonotype was recorded at least ten times. V and J are TRBV11-1 and TRBJ1-2; D remains ambiguous. V lost 5 bases and J lost 6, with 16 bases in between. CDR1 SGHAT and CDR2 FQDESV come from the germline V gene (reference sequence). This CDR3 is 14 amino acids long. CDR3 DNA: TGTGCCAGCAGCGACTGGCGGCGGCCCAATGGCTACACCTTC. Translated: CASSDWRRPNGYTF.

Concerning this clonotype itself: A read error may produce the germline difference seen at one junction end. The J gene is TRBJ2-1, the V gene TRBV7-8; 15 positions agree with TRBD2. The V gene's germline CDR1 is SGHVS and CDR2 FQNEAQ. The CDR3 sequence is 15 residues long. CDR3 amino acids: CASSLGLAGGNEQSF. CDR3 in DNA: TGTGCCAGCAGCTTGGGACTAGCGGGGGGCAATGAGCAGTCTTTC.

In its sample, this clonotype was seen a few times. The conserved phenylalanine or tryptophan normally closing the CDR3 is absent here, so this likely arose from a read error. The chain recombines TRBV7-9 with TRBJ2-3; the match to TRBD1 covers 10 bases. Germline trimming cut 4 bases from V and 4 bases from J; bases unmatched to any gene: 8. The CDR3 sequence is 16 residues long. Germline CDR1 SEHNR, CDR2 FQNEAQ (reference sequence). The CDR3 reads CASSSPGTGVADTQYY. CDR3 in DNA: TGTGCCAGCAGCTCACCCGGGACAGGGGTAGCAGATACGCAGTATTAT.